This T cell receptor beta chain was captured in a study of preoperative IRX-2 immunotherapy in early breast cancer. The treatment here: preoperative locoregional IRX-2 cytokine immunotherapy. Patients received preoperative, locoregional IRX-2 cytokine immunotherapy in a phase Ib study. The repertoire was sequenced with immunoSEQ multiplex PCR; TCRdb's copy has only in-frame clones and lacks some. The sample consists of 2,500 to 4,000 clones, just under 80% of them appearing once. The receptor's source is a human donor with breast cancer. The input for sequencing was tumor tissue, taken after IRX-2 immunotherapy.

Here the CDR3 reads CASSDGVLVPDTQYF. CDR3 coding DNA: TGCGCCAGCAGCGATGGAGTACTGGTCCCAGATACGCAGTATTTT. The chain employs TRBV10-2 and TRBJ2-3, with D uncertain. This CDR3 spans 15 amino acids. V was shortened by 6 bases and J by 4 bases, with 17 bases between the two germline ends. The germline V gene has CDR1 WSHSY and CDR2 SAAADI.